The text below deals with one TCR beta chain. Use of 60 Vbeta and 13 Jbeta primers characterized the PCR. The protocol was immunoSEQ multiplex PCR, while the TCRdb copy is restricted to in-frame clones and leaves out a portion. The table lists approximately 100,000 clones, approximately 71% of them singletons. The data were taken from a study of cytomegalovirus exposure and HLA in healthy donors. This CDR3 is built from 14 residues. The V gene's germline CDR1 is SGHNT and CDR2 YYREEE (reference sequence). Trimming removed 1 base at V and 10 bases at J, with 12 bases between. The sample consisted of PBMCs. The rearrangement uses TRBV5-4 and TRBJ1-6, with D unclear. This sequence originates from a man in his forties in good health and CMV-seronegative. CDR3 sequence reads: CASSLQVSESPLHF. CDR3 nucleotide sequence: TGTGCCAGCAGCTTGCAGGTTTCAGAATCACCCCTCCACTTT. Full variable domain (remainder filled in from reference TRBV5-4 and TRBJ1-6): ETGVTQSPTHLIKTRGQQVTLRCSSQSGHNTVSWYQQALGQGPQFIFQYYREEENGRGNFPPRFSGLQFPNYSSELNVNALELDDSALYLCASSLQVSESPLHFGNGTRLTVT.